This T cell receptor beta chain was observed in a study of T-cell memory formation after mild COVID-19. By proportion, this clonotype is medium-sized. A 5'RACE reaction primed in the constant segment made cDNA libraries of TCR alpha and TCR beta, and these carried sample barcodes and UMIs. TCRdb re-called the 5' RACE reads with MiXCR, one entry per CDR3 protein. The sample comprises a few thousand distinct CDR3 sequences, 44% of which are singletons, and roughly 2.6% rests with the top ten. Germline values: CDR1 SEHNR, CDR2 FQNEAQ (reference sequence). Trimming cost V 7 bases and J 1 base; bases outside gene matches: 12. There are 16 residues in the CDR3.

The sequenced sample was PBMCs or a T cell subset sorted from them (not recorded which). The chain joins TRBV7-9 to TRBJ1-2, with 7 positions matching TRBD1. The TCR originated in an adult who had mild COVID-19 (a few samples of this study predate the infection). Cell type and time point are not known. The CDR3 region has the DNA TGTGCCAGCACCCCAAAGACAGGGATTTATAACTATGGCTACACCTTC. Amino acid sequence: CASTPKTGIYNYGYTF.